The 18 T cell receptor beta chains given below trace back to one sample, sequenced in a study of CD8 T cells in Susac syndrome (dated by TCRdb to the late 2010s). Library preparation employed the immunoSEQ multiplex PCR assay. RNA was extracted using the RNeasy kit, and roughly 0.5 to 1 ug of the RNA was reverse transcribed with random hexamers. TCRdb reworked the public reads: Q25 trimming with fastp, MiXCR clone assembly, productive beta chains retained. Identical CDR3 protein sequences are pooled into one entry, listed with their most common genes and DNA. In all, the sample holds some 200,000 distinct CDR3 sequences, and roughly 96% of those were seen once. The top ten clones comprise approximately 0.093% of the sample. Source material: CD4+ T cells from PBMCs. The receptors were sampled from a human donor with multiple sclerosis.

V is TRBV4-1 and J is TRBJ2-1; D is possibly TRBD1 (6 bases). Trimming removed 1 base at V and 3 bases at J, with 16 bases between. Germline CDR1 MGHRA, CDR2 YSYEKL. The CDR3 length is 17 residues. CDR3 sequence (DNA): TGCGCCAGCAGCCAAGTGGCGCCAGGGGCAGGCTACAATGAGCAGTTCTTC. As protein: CASSQVAPGAGYNEQFF.

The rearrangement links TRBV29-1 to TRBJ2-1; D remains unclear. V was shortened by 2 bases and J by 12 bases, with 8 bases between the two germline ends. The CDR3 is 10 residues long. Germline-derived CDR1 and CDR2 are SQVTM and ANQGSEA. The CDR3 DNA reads TGCAGCGTTGAACTCGACGGGCAGTTCTTC. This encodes CSVELDGQFF.

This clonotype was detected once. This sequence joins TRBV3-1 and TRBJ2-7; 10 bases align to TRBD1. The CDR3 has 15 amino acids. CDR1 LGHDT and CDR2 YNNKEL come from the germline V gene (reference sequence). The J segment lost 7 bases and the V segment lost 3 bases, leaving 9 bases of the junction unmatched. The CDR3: CASSQPGTGEEEQYF. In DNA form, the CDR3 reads TGTGCCAGCAGCCAGCCAGGGACAGGGGAGGAAGAGCAGTACTTC.

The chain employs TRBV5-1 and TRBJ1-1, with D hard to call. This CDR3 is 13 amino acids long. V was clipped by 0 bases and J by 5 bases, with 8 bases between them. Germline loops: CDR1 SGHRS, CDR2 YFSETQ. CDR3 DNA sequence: TGCGCCAGCAGCTTGGCGGCAAGTACTGAAGCTTTCTTT. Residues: CASSLAASTEAFF.

CDR3 residues: CASSGEAGELFF. DNA for the CDR3: TGCGCCAGCAGCGGGGAAGCCGGGGAGCTGTTTTTT. The V gene is TRBV5-1, the J gene TRBJ2-2; D is uncertain. Germline V CDR1 and CDR2: SGHRS, YFSETQ. The V gene lost 4 bases and the J gene lost 6 bases, with 7 bases spanning the gap. This CDR3 has 12 amino acids.

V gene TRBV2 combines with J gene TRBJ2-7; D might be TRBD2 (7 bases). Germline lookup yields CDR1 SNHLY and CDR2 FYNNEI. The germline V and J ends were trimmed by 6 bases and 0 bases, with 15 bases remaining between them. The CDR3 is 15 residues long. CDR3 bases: TGTGCCAGCAGAGGGGAGGGGGGCCTCTCCTACGAGCAGTACTTC. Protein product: CASRGEGGLSYEQYF.

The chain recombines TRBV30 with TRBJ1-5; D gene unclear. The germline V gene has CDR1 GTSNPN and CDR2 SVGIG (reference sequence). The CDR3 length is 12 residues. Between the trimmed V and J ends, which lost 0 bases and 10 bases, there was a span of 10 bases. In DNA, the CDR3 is TGTGCCTGGAGTGTACCTGGGAATCCCCAGCATTTT. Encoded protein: CAWSVPGNPQHF.

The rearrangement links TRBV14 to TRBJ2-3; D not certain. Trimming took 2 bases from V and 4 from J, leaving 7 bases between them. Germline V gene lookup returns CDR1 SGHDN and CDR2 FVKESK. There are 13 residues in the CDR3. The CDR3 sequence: CASSQLVPDTQYF. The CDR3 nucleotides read TGTGCCAGCAGCCAACTAGTGCCAGATACGCAGTATTTT.

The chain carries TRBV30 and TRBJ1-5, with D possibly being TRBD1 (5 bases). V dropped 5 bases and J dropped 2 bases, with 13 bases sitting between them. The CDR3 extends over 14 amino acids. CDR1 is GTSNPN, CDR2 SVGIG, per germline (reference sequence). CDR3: CAWGPGGGNQPQHF. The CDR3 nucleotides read TGTGCCTGGGGGCCCGGAGGGGGCAATCAGCCCCAGCATTTT.

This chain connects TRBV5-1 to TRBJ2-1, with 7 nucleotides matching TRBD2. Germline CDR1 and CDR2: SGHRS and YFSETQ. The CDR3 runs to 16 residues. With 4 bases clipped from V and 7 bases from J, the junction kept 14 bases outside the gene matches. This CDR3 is CASSRDAQRGGNEQFF. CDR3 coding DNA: TGCGCCAGCAGCCGGGATGCGCAGCGGGGAGGGAATGAGCAGTTCTTC.

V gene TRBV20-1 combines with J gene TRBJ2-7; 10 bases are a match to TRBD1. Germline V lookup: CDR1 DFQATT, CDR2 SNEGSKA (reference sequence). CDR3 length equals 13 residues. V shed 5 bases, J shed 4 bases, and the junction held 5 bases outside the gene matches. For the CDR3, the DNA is TGCAGTGCTGCGAAGGGACAGGGGTACGAGCAGTACTTC. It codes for CSAAKGQGYEQYF.

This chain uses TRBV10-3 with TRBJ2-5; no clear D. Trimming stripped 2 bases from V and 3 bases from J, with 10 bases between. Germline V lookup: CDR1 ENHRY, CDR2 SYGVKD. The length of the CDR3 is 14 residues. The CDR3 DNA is TGTGCCATCAGTGAGCCGAGAAGGGAAGAGACCCAGTACTTC. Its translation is CAISEPRREETQYF.

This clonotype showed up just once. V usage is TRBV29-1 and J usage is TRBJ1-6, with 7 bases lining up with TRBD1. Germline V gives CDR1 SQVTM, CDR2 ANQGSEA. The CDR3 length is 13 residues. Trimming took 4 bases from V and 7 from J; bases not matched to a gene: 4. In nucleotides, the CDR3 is TGCAGCGTTGGGCAGGGGGGGAATTCACCCCTCCACTTT. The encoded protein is CSVGQGGNSPLHF.

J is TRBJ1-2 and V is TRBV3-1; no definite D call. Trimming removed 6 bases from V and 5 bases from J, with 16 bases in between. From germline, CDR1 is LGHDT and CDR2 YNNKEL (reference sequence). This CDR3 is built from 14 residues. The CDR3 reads CASSHGSGFYGYTF. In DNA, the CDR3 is TGTGCCAGCAGTCACGGATCGGGTTTTTATGGCTACACCTTC. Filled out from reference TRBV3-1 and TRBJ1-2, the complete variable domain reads DTAVSQTPKYLVTQMGNDKSIKCEQNLGHDTMYWYKQDSKKFLKIMFSYNNKELIINETVPNRFSPKSPDKAHLNLHINSLELGDSAVYFCASSHGSGFYGYTFGSGTRLTVV.

CDR3 bases: TGTGCCAGCGGAAATCTCGACGCGGTCCATGAAGCTTTCTTT. Residues: CASGNLDAVHEAFF. J is TRBJ1-1 and V is TRBV27, with D unclear. Germline V gene lookup returns CDR1 MNHEY and CDR2 SMNVEV (reference sequence). The CDR3 contains 14 residues. Trimming left V 8 bases short and J 7 bases short, with 20 bases between.

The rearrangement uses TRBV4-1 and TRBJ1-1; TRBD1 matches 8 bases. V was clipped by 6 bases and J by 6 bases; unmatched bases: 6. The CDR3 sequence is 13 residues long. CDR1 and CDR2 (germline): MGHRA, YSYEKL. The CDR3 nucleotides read TGCGCCAGCAGGGCCCAGGGGGCCGCTGAAGCTTTCTTT. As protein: CASRAQGAAEAFF.

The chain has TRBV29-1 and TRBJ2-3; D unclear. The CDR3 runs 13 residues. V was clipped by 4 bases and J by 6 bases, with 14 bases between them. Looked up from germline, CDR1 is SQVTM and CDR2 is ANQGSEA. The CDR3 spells CSVAPGSRDTQYF. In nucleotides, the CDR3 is TGCAGCGTTGCCCCGGGCAGTCGGGATACGCAGTATTTT.

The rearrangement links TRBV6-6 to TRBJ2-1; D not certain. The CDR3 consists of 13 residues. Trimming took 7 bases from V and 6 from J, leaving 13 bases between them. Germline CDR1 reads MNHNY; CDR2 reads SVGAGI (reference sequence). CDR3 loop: CASNRWSANEQFF. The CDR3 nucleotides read TGTGCCAGCAACCGGTGGTCGGCCAATGAGCAGTTCTTC.